This is a list of T cell receptor beta chains from one sample in a study of T cell repertoires in cytomegalovirus infection. TCRdb independently ran MiXCR on the reads; one entry per CDR3 protein. The table lists about a million distinct CDR3 sequences, 31% of them singletons. Their specific antigens are unknown. The sequencing here drew on cultured CD8+ T cells from PBMCs, taken from culture after CMV antigen stimulation. The receptors here all came from a human donor in good health (CMV status not recorded). Some clones in this sample may be carry-over from other donors' samples. The CDR3 runs from the conserved cysteine through the conserved F or W. Each record gives: V gene, D gene, clone size, J gene, CDR3 DNA, CDR3 protein. The D gene is left open where the match is weak. Clone size is stated in some rows and not others, as once, few, many or a class when expanded.

TRBV5-5,-,-,TRBJ2-1,TGTGCCAGCAGCCTACCAGGGGGGTCGAATGAGCAGTTCTTC,CASSLPGGSNEQFF
TRBV29-1,-,-,TRBJ1-1,TGCAGCGTTGAAGATCGGGGCGGCAGTCGGGAGGGCACTGAAGCTTTCTTT,CSVEDRGGSREGTEAFF
TRBV7-9,-,-,TRBJ2-3,TGTGCCAGCAGCTCCCAGGGTTTCACAGATACGCAGTATTTT,CASSSQGFTDTQYF
TRBV19,-,-,TRBJ1-1,TGTGCCAGTAGTATGATACAGGGTATGAACACTGAAGCTTTCTTT,CASSMIQGMNTEAFF
TRBV7-8,-,many,TRBJ2-3,TGTGCCAGCAGCTTAGTTTCGGAAGCAGATACGCAGTATTTT,CASSLVSEADTQYF
TRBV4-1,-,few,TRBJ2-1,TGCGCCAGCAGCCAATATCCCAAGGACGAGCAGTTCTTC,CASSQYPKDEQFF
TRBV7-9,TRBD1,-,TRBJ1-2,TGTGCCAGCAGCCACGGACAGGCAAGATATGGCTACACCTTC,CASSHGQARYGYTF
TRBV27,TRBD1,-,TRBJ1-6,TGTGCCAGCACCTCCTTCGGGACAGGGGAATATAATTCACCCCTCCACTTT,CASTSFGTGEYNSPLHF
TRBV5-5,-,-,TRBJ1-2,TGTGCCAGCAGCTTGGACGCCGACCACTATGGCTACACCTTC,CASSLDADHYGYTF
TRBV7-9,-,few,TRBJ1-3,TGTGCCAGCAGCTTAGTAGTAGGGATTCACTCTGGAAACACCATATATTTT,CASSLVVGIHSGNTIYF
TRBV7-6,-,many,TRBJ2-7,TGTGCCAGCAGCTCGGGACCGAGCTCCTACGAGCAGTACTTC,CASSSGPSSYEQYF
TRBV6-5,-,few,TRBJ1-6,TGTGCCAGCAGTTACTCTGGGGGGTCAGGTTCACCCCTCCACTTT,CASSYSGGSGSPLHF
TRBV7-4,TRBD1,few,TRBJ2-2,TGTGCCAGCAGCGCCCCCGGGACAGGGAACACCGGGGAGCTGTTTTTT,CASSAPGTGNTGELFF
TRBV9,TRBD1,few,TRBJ1-4,TGTGCCAGCAGCGTAGGAACAGGGGAGAAAAATGAAAAACTGTTTTTT,CASSVGTGEKNEKLFF
TRBV6-2/TRBV6-3,TRBD1,few,TRBJ1-4,TGTGCCAGCAGTTACTCCAGGGGGCGCGAACCCGGCTATGAAAAACTGTTTTTT,CASSYSRGREPGYEKLFF
TRBV6-5,TRBD1,-,TRBJ2-5,TGTGCCAGCAGTCGTAGGGGGCGCGGCACGGAGACCCAGTACTTC,CASSRRGRGTETQYF
TRBV6-6,-,few,TRBJ1-2,TGTGCCAGCTTAATCAGGGGTTGGGGCTACACCTTC,CASLIRGWGYTF
TRBV6-6,-,many,TRBJ2-2,TGTGCCAGCAGCGGTCGGCAGCACACCGGGGAGCTGTTTTTT,CASSGRQHTGELFF
TRBV7-9,TRBD1,many,TRBJ1-5,TGTGCCAGCAGCTTAGAACCCAGCAGGGGGCACCAGCCCCAGCATTTT,CASSLEPSRGHQPQHF